This TCR beta chain was captured by sequencing in a study of immune heterogeneity within non-small cell lung tumors. Study information: Of the tumors, several were squamous cell, 9 to 10 non-squamous, and 1 not otherwise specified.

Trimming removed 5 bases from V and 8 bases from J, with 18 bases in between. This CDR3 region has 13 residues. Germline CDR1 reads DFQATT; CDR2 reads SNEGSKA (reference sequence). General observations from the study: Identical dominant CDR3 beta clonotypes recurred across a patient's tumor sites, together with site-unique high-frequency clones. Local clonality of T cells correlated moderately yet significantly with local tumor mutational burden (R approximately 0.35).

Template was bulk tumor genomic DNA, 450 to 750 ng per sample. Doctors removed several biopsies from each primary tumor during surgery, keeping them far apart. Patients had untreated, newly diagnosed non-small cell lung cancer and underwent curative surgery. Every donor was a newly diagnosed non-small cell lung cancer patient having surgery with curative intent. A multiplex PCR containing 32 V primers and 13 J primers was used to amplify TCR beta CDR3. Using its own MiXCR run on the multiplex PCR reads, TCRdb lists one record per CDR3 protein. Among some 19,000 distinct CDR3 sequences listed, around 27% were seen once. This clonotype has a handful of counts. Its antigen remains unidentified.

Sequencing was done on a sample of lung tumor tissue. The source of this sequence is a middle-aged man with non-small cell lung cancer. The rearrangement links TRBV20-1 to TRBJ1-1; D uncertain. The CDR3 protein is CSAPGPGKVEAFF. DNA of the CDR3: TGCAGTGCTCCCGGACCCGGCAAGGTCGAAGCTTTCTTT.